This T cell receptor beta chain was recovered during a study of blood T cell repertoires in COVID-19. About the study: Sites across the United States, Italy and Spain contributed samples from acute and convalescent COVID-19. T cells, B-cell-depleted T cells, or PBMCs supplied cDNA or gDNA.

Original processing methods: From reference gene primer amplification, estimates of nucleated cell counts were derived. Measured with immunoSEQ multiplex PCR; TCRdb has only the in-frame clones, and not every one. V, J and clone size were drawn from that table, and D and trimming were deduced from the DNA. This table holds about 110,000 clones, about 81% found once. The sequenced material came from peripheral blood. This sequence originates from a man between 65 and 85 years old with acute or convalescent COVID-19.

This CDR3 reads CSASSGYRNQPQHF. The CDR3 DNA reads as TGCAGTGCTAGTTCGGGTTATCGCAATCAGCCCCAGCATTTT. The rearrangement links TRBV20-1 to TRBJ1-5; D call uncertain. There are 14 residues in the CDR3. V gave up 3 bases and J gave up 2 bases, with 11 bases separating them. The V gene's germline CDR1 is DFQATT and CDR2 SNEGSKA (reference sequence).